This T cell receptor (beta chain) stems from a study of blood T cell repertoires in COVID-19. Turning to the study itself: Acute and convalescent COVID-19 specimens originated in the United States, Italy and Spain. From T cells, B-cell-depleted T cells, or PBMCs came the material, which was cDNA or gDNA.

Under the authors' procedure: Reference gene primer amplification in the assay estimated nucleated cell counts. Profiling relied on immunoSEQ multiplex PCR, and the TCRdb table lists in-frame clones only, not all of them. The V and J calls and the clone size are those of that table, but D and trimming were determined from the DNA. The table lists more than 65,000 clones, roughly four fifths of them singletons. This CDR3 has 14 amino acids. V was pared by 5 bases and J by 7 bases, with 8 bases of the junction left unmatched. Germline-derived CDR1 and CDR2 are SGHTA and FQGNSA. The gene calls are TRBV7-2 and TRBJ1-2; 9 positions agree with TRBD1. The sequence was obtained from a human donor in a cohort sampled during active COVID-19. Sequenced: peripheral blood. The chain's CDR3 is CASSPGTGPIGYTF. In DNA, the CDR3 is TGTGCCAGCAGCCCCGGGACAGGGCCTATTGGCTACACCTTC.